The 10 T cell receptor beta chains reported below all come from one sample, sequenced in a study of vaccination and CD4 T cells after COVID-19. No antigen has been identified for these receptors. Treatment meaning: approximately nine-day PBMC culture with coronavirus spike peptide pools or control peptides (ViraFEST assay). Sequenced with the Oncomine TCR Beta short-read assay was DNA taken from cultured CD4+ T cells. TCRdb used MiXCR to reprocess the PCR reads, holding one entry per CDR3 protein. In the table there are 15,000 or so distinct CDR3 sequences, 45% of which are singletons. Sequenced material: CD4+ T cells from blood, cultured in vitro, taken before SARS-CoV-2 vaccination. The receptors here all came from a human donor who received a COVID-19 vaccine.

This clonotype has just a few counts. This sequence joins TRBV18 and TRBJ1-6, with D possibly being TRBD1 (5 bases). The V gene's germline CDR1 is KGHSH and CDR2 LQKENI. CDR3 length: 14 residues. With 2 bases removed from V and 5 bases from J, the gap between germline ends came to 7 bases. CDR3 sequence: CASSPTGDNSPLHF. The CDR3 nucleotides are TGTGCCAGCTCACCAACAGGTGATAATTCACCCCTCCACTTT.

This clonotype was detected a few times. This chain links TRBV6-1 with TRBJ2-3; D is unresolved. CDR1 is MNHNS and CDR2 is SASEGT in the germline V gene. This CDR3 contains 13 residues. The V and J ends lost 5 bases and 8 bases respectively, with 14 bases between them. CDR3 sequence reads: CASSLGPAVTQYF. DNA for the CDR3: TGTGCCAGCAGTCTAGGCCCAGCCGTTACGCAGTATTTT.

This chain connects TRBV30 to TRBJ2-5; D may be TRBD2 (6 bases). V gave up 4 bases and J gave up 5 bases, with 14 bases separating them. This CDR3 spans 13 amino acids. The germline gives CDR1 GTSNPN, CDR2 SVGIG (reference sequence). CDR3 amino acids: CAWMAGRRETQYF. The DNA for the CDR3 is TGTGCCTGGATGGCAGGGAGGCGGGAGACCCAGTACTTC.

This chain joins TRBV7-9 and TRBJ1-1; 7 bases are shared with TRBD1. Looked up from germline, CDR1 is SEHNR and CDR2 is FQNEAQ (reference sequence). The CDR3 covers 13 residues. Trimming at V came to 3 bases and at J to 5 bases, leaving 3 bases not matched to a gene. In nucleotides, the CDR3 is TGTGCCAGCAGCTTTAAACAGGGGACTGAAGCTTTCTTT. The encoded protein is CASSFKQGTEAFF.

CDR3 loop: CASSSGGPSTDTQYF. The CDR3 region has the DNA TGTGCCAGCAGTTCGGGGGGGCCCAGCACAGATACGCAGTATTTT. The chain links TRBV6-5 to TRBJ2-3; the match to TRBD2 covers 8 bases. The CDR3 sequence is 15 residues long. With V trimmed by 4 bases and J by 0 bases, 3 bases remained unmatched. Per germline, CDR1 MNHEY and CDR2 SVGAGI.

The gene calls are TRBV19 and TRBJ1-1; D ambiguous. The V end was cut by 3 bases, the J end by 0 bases, with 14 bases between. Germline-derived CDR1 and CDR2 are LNHDA and SQIVND (reference sequence). The length of the CDR3 is 16 residues. Here the CDR3 DNA reads TGTGCCAGTAGTATTCCAGGCAGGATCATGAACACTGAAGCTTTCTTT. Its protein is CASSIPGRIMNTEAFF.

The V gene is TRBV10-2, the J gene TRBJ1-1; tentative D call: TRBD1 (6 bases). V was clipped by 0 bases and J by 1 base, with 6 bases between them. Germline CDR1 reads WSHSY; CDR2 reads SAAADI. The CDR3 totals 14 residues. CDR3 residues: CASSESGQNTEAFF. The CDR3 bases are TGCGCCAGCAGTGAGTCGGGACAGAACACTGAAGCTTTCTTT.

The J gene is TRBJ1-2, the V gene TRBV9; D call uncertain. V was pared by 0 bases and J by 0 bases, with 9 bases between. Per germline, CDR1 SGDLS and CDR2 YYNGEE. CDR3 length equals 15 residues. In nucleotides, the CDR3 is TGTGCCAGCAGCGTAGCCCCCGGGGCTAACTATGGCTACACCTTC. Protein sequence: CASSVAPGANYGYTF.

The chain couples TRBV11-2 to TRBJ1-6; a possible D gene is TRBD1 (6 bases). This CDR3 is built from 15 residues. Germline loops: CDR1 SGHAT, CDR2 FQNNGV. Trimming took off 4 bases at V and 6 bases at J, with 13 bases between the two ends. The CDR3 reads CASSSYRVGNSPLHF. CDR3 in DNA: TGTGCCAGCAGCTCCTACAGGGTGGGTAATTCACCCCTCCACTTT.

The chain links TRBV7-8 to TRBJ1-5; D is undetermined. The germline gives CDR1 SGHVS, CDR2 FQNEAQ. V lost 3 bases and J 7 bases, leaving 10 bases between the germline ends. This CDR3 contains 13 residues. The chain's CDR3 is CASSFLEGQPQHF. Written as DNA, the CDR3 is TGTGCCAGCAGCTTCTTGGAAGGCCAGCCCCAGCATTTT.